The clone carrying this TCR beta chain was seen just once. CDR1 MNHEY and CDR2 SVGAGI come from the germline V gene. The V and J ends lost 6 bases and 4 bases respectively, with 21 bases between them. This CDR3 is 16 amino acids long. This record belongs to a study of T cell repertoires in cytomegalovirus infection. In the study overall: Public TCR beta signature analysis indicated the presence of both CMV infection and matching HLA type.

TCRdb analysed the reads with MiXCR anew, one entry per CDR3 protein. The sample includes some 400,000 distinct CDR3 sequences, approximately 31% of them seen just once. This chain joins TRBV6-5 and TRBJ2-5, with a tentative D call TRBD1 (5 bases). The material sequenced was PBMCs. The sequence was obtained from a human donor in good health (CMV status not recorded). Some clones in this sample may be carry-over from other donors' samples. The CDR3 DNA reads TGTGCCAGCAGGGGCCTTACCAGGGCAGGAACAGAGACCCAGTACTTC. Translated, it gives CASRGLTRAGTETQYF.